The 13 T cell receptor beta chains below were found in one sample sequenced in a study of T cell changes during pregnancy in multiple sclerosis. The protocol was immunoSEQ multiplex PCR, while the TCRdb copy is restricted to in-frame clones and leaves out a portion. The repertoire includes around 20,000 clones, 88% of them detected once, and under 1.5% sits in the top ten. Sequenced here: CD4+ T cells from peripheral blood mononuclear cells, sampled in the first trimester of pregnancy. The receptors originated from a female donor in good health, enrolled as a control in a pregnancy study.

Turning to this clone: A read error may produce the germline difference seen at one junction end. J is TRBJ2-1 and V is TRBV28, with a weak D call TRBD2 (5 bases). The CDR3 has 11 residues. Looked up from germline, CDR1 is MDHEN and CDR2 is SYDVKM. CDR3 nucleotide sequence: TGTGCCAGCCTCGACTACCATGAGCAGTTCTTC. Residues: CASLDYHEQFF.

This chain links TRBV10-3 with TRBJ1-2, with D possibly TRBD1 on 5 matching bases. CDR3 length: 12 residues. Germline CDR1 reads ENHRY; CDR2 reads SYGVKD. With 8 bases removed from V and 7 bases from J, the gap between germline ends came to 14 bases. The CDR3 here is CAIGGVLTGYTF. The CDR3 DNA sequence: TGTGCCATCGGAGGGGTCCTGACTGGCTACACCTTC.

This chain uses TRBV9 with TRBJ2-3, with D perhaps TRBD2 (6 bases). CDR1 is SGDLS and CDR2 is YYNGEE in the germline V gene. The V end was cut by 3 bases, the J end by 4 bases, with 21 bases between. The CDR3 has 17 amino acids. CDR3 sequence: CASSADPSGEGADTQYF. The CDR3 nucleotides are TGTGCCAGCAGCGCCGACCCCTCGGGGGAAGGGGCAGATACGCAGTATTTT.

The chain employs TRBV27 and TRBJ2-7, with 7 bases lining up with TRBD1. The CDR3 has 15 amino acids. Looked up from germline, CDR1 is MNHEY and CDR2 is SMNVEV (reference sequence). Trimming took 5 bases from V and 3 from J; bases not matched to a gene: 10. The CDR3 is CASSMRVGQSYEQYF. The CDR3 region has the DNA TGTGCCAGCAGTATGAGAGTGGGACAGAGCTACGAGCAGTACTTC.

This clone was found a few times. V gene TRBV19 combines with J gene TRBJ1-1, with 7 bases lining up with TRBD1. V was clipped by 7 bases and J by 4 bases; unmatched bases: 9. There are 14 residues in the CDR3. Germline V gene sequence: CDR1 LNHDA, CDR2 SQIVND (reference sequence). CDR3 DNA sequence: TGTGCCAGTACTCAAACAGGGGCCTCCACTGAAGCTTTCTTT. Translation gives CASTQTGASTEAFF.

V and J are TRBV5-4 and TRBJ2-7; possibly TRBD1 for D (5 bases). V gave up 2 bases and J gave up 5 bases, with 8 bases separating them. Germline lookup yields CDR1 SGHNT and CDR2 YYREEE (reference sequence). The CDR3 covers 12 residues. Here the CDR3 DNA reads TGTGCCAGCAGCTTCAGGGTCAACGAGCAGTACTTC. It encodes CASSFRVNEQYF.

The CDR3 DNA sequence: TGTGCCATCAGTGAGTCAAGGACACAGGGGGACTATGGCTACACCTTC. This codes for CAISESRTQGDYGYTF. The chain has TRBV10-3 and TRBJ1-2, with 8 bases lining up with TRBD1. This CDR3 is built from 16 residues. CDR1 is ENHRY, CDR2 SYGVKD, per germline. The V gene end was trimmed by 0 bases and the J gene end by 3 bases; junction bases not matched to a gene: 6.

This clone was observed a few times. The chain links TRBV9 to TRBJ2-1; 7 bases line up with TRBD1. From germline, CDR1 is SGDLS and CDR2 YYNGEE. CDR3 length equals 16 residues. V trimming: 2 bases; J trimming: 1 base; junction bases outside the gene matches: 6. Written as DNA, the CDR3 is TGTGCCAGCAGCGTGGGACAGCTTCTTTCCTACAATGAGCAGTTCTTC. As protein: CASSVGQLLSYNEQFF.

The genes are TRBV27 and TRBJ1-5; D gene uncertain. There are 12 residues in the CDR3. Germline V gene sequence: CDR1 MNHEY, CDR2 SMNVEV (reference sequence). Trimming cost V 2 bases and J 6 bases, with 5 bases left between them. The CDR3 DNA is TGTGCCAGCAGTTTAAGAGGTCAGCCCCAGCATTTT. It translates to CASSLRGQPQHF.

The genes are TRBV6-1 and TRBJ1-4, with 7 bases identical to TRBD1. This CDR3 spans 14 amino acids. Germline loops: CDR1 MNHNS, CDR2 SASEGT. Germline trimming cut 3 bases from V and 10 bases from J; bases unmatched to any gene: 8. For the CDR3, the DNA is TGTGCCAGCAGTGAGACACTCAGACAGGGAAAACTGTTTTTT. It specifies CASSETLRQGKLFF.

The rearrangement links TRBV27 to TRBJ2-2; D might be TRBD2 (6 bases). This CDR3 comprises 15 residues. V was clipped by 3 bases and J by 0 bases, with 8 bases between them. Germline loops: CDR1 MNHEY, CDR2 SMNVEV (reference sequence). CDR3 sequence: CASSFGGTNTGELFF. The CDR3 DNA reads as TGTGCCAGCAGTTTCGGAGGGACGAACACCGGGGAGCTGTTTTTT.

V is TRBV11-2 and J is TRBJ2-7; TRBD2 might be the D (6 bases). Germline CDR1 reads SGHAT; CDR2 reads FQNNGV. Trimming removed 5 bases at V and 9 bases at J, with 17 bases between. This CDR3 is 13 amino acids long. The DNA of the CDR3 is TGTGCCAGCAGCCCGGGGACTCCTCAAGGGCAGTACTTC. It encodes CASSPGTPQGQYF.

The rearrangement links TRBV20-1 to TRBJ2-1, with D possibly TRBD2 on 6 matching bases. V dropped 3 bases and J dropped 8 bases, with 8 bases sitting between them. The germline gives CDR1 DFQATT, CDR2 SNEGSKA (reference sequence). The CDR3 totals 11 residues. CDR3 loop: CSARGGDEQFF. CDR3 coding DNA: TGCAGTGCTAGGGGCGGGGATGAGCAGTTCTTC.